What follows are 6 T cell receptor beta chains derived from one specimen sequenced in a study of cytomegalovirus exposure and HLA in healthy donors. The PCR ran on 60 Vbeta and 13 Jbeta primers. Only in-frame clones appear in the TCRdb table, and some are missing; sequencing was by immunoSEQ multiplex PCR. The sample contains around 100,000 clones, roughly 79% of which appear only once. The sample consisted of PBMCs. The receptor set was obtained from a woman aged 40 to 50 in good health and CMV-seronegative.

The V gene is TRBV9, the J gene TRBJ1-1; TRBD1 is a possible D gene (5 bases). Trimming cost V 4 bases and J 4 bases, with 20 bases left between them. Germline-derived CDR1 and CDR2 are SGDLS and YYNGEE. The CDR3 is 16 amino acids. This CDR3 is CASSPTLGQGGTEAFF. The DNA of the CDR3 is TGTGCCAGCAGCCCCACCCTTGGGCAGGGAGGCACTGAAGCTTTCTTT.

The J gene is TRBJ1-6, the V gene TRBV6-5; TRBD1 might be the D (5 bases). The CDR3 spans 15 residues. Germline loops: CDR1 MNHEY, CDR2 SVGAGI. Trimming stripped 0 bases from V and 7 bases from J, with 10 bases between. The CDR3 spells CASSYSRGINSPLHF. The DNA of the CDR3 is TGTGCCAGCAGTTACTCACGGGGGATCAATTCACCCCTCCACTTT.

A few counts support this clone. The chain recombines TRBV19 with TRBJ2-1; 10 nucleotides match TRBD2. This CDR3 has 18 residues. Per germline, CDR1 LNHDA and CDR2 SQIVND (reference sequence). Trimming cost V 3 bases and J 8 bases; bases outside gene matches: 16. In DNA, the CDR3 is TGTGCCAGTAGTATCGTTCCTCCGGGACTAGCGTTTGTAGATGAGCAGTTCTTC. Its translation is CASSIVPPGLAFVDEQFF.

The chain carries TRBV7-2 and TRBJ2-2; 7 positions match TRBD1. Germline trimming cut 8 bases from V and 6 bases from J; bases unmatched to any gene: 6. The CDR3 spans 13 residues. Germline loops: CDR1 SGHTA, CDR2 FQGNSA. This chain's CDR3 is CASPKTGAGELFF. CDR3 DNA sequence: TGTGCCAGCCCGAAAACAGGGGCCGGGGAGCTGTTTTTT.

This clone was counted once. This rearrangement joins TRBV6-6 to TRBJ2-4, with D possibly being TRBD2 (5 bases). This CDR3 is built from 12 residues. CDR1 MNHNY and CDR2 SVGAGI come from the germline V gene (reference sequence). The V end was cut by 6 bases, the J end by 8 bases, with 11 bases between. The CDR3 here is CASSGETDIQYF. The CDR3 DNA sequence: TGTGCCAGCAGCGGGGAGACGGACATTCAGTACTTC.

This sequence joins TRBV11-2 and TRBJ2-3, with D perhaps TRBD2 (5 bases). Deletions cut 1 base from V and 3 bases from J, with 11 bases between. The CDR3 runs 15 residues. Germline V lookup: CDR1 SGHAT, CDR2 FQNNGV. CDR3 coding DNA: TGTGCCAGCAGCTTAGGTCAAACTAGGACAGATACGCAGTATTTT. Translated: CASSLGQTRTDTQYF.